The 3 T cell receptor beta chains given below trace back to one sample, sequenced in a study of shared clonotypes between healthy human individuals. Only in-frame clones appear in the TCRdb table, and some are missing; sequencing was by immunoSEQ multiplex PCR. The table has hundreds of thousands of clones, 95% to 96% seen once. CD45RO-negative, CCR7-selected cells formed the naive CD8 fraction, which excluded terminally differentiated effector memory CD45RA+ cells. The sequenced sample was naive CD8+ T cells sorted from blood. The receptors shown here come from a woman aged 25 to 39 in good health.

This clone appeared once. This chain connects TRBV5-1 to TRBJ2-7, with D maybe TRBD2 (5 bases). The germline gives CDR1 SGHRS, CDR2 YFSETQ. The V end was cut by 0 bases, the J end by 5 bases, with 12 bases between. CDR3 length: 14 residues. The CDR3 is CASSLGGSHNEQYF. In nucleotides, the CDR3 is TGCGCCAGCAGCTTGGGAGGGAGCCACAACGAGCAGTACTTC.

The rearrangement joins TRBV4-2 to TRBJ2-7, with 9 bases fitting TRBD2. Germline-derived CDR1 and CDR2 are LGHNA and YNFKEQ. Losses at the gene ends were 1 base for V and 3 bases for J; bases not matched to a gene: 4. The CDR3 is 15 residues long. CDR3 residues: CASSQVLAGFYEQYF. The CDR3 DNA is TGTGCCAGCAGCCAAGTCCTAGCGGGATTCTACGAGCAGTACTTC.

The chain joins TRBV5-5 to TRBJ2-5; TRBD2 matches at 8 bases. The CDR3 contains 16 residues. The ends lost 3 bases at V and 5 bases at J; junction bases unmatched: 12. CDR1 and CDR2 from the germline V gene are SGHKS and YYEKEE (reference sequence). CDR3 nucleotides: TGTGCCAGCAGCTGGGTGGGCGGGAGGCGAGGGGAGACCCAGTACTTC. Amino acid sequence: CASSWVGGRRGETQYF.